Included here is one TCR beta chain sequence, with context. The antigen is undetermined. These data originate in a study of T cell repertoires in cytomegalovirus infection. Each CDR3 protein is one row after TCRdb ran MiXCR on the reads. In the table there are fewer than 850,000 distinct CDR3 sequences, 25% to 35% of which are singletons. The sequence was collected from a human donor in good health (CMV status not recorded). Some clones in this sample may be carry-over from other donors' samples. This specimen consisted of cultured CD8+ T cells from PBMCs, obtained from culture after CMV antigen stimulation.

This CDR3 is CSATRTDRGYNEQFF. Written as DNA, the CDR3 is TGCAGTGCTACCAGGACGGACAGGGGCTACAATGAGCAGTTCTTC. The rearrangement links TRBV20-1 to TRBJ2-1; 9 nucleotides align to TRBD1. CDR1 and CDR2 from the germline V gene are DFQATT and SNEGSKA (reference sequence). The length of the CDR3 is 15 residues. The V and J ends lost 4 bases and 3 bases, in that order; junction bases with no gene match: 7.